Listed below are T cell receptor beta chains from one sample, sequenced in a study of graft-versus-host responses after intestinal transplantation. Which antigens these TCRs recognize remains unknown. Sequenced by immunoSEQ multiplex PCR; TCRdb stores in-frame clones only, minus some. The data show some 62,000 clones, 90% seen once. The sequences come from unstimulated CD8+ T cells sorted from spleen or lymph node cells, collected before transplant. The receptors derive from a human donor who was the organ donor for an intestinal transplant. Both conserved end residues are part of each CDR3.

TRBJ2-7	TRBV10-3	CAISAQGRWYEQYF
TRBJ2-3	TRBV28	CASSFWKRGTDTQYF
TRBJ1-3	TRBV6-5	CASSYLGSSGNTIYF
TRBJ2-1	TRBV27	CASSLSAGEQFF
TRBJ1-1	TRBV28	CASSSPSDTLNTEAFF
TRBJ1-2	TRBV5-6	CASSLVGLPPVYYGYTF
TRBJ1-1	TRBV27	CATQGSSNTEAFF
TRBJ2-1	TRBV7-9	CASSLGPGLAPNEQFF
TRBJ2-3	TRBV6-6	CASSYGGQRHTQYF
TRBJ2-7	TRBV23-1	CASSQSAHPYEQYF
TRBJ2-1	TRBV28	CASRSGSSYNEQFF
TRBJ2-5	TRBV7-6	CASSELVAGNGETQYF
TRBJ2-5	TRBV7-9	CASTGRGWVEETQYF
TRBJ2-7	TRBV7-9	CASSLAMGYLIYEQYF
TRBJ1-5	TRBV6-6	CASSATGGVQPQHF
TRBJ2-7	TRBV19	CASRTGLGEQYF
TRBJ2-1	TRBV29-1	CSVWAGGISYNEQFF